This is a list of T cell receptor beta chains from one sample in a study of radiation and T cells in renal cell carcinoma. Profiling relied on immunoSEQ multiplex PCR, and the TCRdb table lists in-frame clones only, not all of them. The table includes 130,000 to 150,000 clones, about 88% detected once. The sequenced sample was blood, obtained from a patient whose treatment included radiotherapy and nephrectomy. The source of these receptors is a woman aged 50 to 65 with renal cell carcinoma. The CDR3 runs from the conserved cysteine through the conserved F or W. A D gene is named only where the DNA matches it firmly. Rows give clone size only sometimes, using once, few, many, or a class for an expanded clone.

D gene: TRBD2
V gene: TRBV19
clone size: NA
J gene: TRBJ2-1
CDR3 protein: CASSIATSGGVTQQFF
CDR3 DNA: TGTGCCAGTAGTATAGCAACTAGCGGGGGGGTAACGCAGCAGTTCTTC

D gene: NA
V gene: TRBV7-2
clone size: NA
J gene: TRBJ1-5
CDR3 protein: CASSLVRQAGQPQHF
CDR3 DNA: TGTGCCAGCAGCTTAGTTCGGCAGGCAGGTCAGCCCCAGCATTTT

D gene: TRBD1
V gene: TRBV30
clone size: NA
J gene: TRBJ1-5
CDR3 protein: CAWGRTGSRNQPQHF
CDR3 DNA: TGTGCCTGGGGCAGGACAGGGAGTCGCAATCAGCCCCAGCATTTT

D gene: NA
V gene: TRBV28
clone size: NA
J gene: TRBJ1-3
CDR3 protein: CASSLWPLRSSGNTIYF
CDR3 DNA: TGTGCCAGCAGTTTATGGCCCCTGAGGAGTTCTGGAAACACCATATATTTT

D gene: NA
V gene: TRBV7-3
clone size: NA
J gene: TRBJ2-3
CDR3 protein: CASSLASVDTDTQYF
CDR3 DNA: TGTGCCAGCAGCTTAGCCAGCGTTGACACAGATACGCAGTATTTT

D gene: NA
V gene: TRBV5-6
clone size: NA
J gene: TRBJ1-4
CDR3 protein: CASSFGEKLFF
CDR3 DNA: TGTGCCAGCAGCTTTGGCGAAAAACTGTTTTTT

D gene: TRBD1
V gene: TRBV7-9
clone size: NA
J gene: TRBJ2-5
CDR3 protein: CASTRTGQETQYF
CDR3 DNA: TGTGCCAGCACCCGGACAGGGCAAGAGACCCAGTACTTC

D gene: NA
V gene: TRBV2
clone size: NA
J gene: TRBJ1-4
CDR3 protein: CASSGDAASGEKLFF
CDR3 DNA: TGTGCCAGCAGTGGGGACGCAGCCTCGGGGGAAAAACTGTTTTTT

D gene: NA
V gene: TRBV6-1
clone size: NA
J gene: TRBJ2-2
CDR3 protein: CASSGRPGTGELFF
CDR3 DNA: TGTGCCAGCAGCGGCAGACCGGGCACCGGGGAGCTGTTTTTT

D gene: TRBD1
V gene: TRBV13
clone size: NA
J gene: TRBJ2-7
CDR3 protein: CASSTYRDRVDYEQYF
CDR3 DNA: TGTGCCAGCAGCACTTACCGGGACAGGGTAGACTACGAGCAGTACTTC

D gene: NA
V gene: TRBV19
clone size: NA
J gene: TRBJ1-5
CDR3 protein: CASSMTSSSNQPQHF
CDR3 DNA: TGTGCCAGTAGTATGACAAGCTCTAGCAATCAGCCCCAGCATTTT

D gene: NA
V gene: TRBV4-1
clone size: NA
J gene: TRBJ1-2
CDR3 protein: CASSQDGHAYGYTF
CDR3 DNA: TGCGCCAGCAGCCAAGATGGGCACGCATATGGCTACACCTTC

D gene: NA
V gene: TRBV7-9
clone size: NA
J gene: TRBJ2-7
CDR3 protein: CASSLGTSRYEQYF
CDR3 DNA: TGTGCCAGCAGCCTGGGGACCTCCCGGTACGAGCAGTACTTC

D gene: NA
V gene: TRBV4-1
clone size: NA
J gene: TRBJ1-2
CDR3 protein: CASSQAGDNGYTF
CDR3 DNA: TGCGCCAGCAGCCAGGCCGGGGACAATGGCTACACCTTC

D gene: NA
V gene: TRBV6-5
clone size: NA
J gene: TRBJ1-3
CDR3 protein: CASRVDGENTIYF
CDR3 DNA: TGTGCCAGCAGAGTCGACGGGGAGAACACCATATATTTT

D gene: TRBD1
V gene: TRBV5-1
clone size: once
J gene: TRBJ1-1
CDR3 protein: CASSSESLQQGWVTEAFF
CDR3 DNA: TGCGCCAGCAGCTCCGAGTCGCTTCAACAGGGGTGGGTCACTGAAGCTTTCTTT

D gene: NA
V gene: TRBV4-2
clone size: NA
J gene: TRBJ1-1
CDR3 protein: CASSQEGTNTEAFF
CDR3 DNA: TGTGCCAGCAGCCAAGAGGGCACGAACACTGAAGCTTTCTTT

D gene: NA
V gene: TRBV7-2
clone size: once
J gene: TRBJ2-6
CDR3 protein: CASSPKGIFSGANVLTF
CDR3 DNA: TGTGCCAGCAGCCCGAAGGGGATCTTCTCTGGGGCCAACGTCCTGACTTTC

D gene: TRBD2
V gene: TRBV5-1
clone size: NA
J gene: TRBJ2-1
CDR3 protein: CASTSTSGVNEQFF
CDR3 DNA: TGCGCCAGCACCTCGACTAGCGGCGTTAATGAGCAGTTCTTC

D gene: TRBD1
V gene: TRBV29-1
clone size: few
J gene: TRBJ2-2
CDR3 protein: CSVRGQMNTGELFF
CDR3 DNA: TGCAGCGTTCGGGGACAGATGAACACCGGGGAGCTGTTTTTT

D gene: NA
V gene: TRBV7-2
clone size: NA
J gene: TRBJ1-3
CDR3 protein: CASSLHAGSGNTIYF
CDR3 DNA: TGTGCCAGCAGCTTACATGCAGGCTCTGGAAACACCATATATTTT

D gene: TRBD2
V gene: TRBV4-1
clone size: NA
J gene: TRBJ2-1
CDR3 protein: CASSQGLAGGPTYNEQFF
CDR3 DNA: TGCGCCAGCAGCCAAGGGCTAGCGGGGGGACCCACCTACAATGAGCAGTTCTTC

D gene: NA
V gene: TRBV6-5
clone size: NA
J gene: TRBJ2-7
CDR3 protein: CASGRGNEQYF
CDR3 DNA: TGTGCCAGCGGCCGGGGGAACGAGCAGTACTTC

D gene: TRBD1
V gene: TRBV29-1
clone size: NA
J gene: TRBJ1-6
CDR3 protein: CSVTTGANSPLHF
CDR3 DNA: TGCAGCGTAACGACAGGGGCGAATTCACCCCTCCACTTT

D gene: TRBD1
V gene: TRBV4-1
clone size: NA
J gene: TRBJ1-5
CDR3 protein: CASSQDPGQGFQPQHF
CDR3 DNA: TGCGCCAGCAGCCAAGATCCGGGACAGGGGTTTCAGCCCCAGCATTTT

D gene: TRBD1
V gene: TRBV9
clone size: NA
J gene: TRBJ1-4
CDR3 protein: CASSAGTAEKLFF
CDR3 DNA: TGTGCCAGCAGCGCAGGGACAGCAGAAAAACTGTTTTTT

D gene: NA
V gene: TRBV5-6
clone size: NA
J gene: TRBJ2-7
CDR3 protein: CASSPGPDYEQYF
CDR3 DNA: TGTGCCAGCAGCCCGGGTCCTGACTACGAGCAGTACTTC

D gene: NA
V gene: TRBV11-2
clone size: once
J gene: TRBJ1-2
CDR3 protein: CASTYPGFHYGYTF
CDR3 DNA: TGTGCCAGCACCTACCCGGGGTTCCACTATGGCTACACCTTC

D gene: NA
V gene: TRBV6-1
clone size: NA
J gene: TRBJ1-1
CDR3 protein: CASTLATYENTEAFF
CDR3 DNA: TGTGCCAGCACACTGGCGACATATGAGAACACTGAAGCTTTCTTT

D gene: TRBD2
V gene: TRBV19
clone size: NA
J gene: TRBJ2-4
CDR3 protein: CASSIVGGVAKNIQYF
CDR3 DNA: TGTGCCAGTAGTATAGTTGGGGGGGTAGCCAAAAACATTCAGTACTTC

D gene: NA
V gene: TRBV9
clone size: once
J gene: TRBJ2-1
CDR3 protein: CASSVEGREAGEQFF
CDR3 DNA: TGTGCCAGCAGCGTAGAGGGGAGAGAGGCGGGTGAGCAGTTCTTC

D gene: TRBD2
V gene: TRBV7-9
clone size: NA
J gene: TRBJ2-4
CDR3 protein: CASSLESGGAKNIQYF
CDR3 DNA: TGTGCCAGCAGCTTAGAGAGCGGGGGAGCCAAAAACATTCAGTACTTC

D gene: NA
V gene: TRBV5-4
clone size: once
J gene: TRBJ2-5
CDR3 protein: CASSLAGAGETQYF
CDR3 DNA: TGTGCCAGCAGCTTGGCGGGGGCAGGAGAGACCCAGTACTTC

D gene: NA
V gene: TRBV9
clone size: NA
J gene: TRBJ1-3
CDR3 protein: CASSVRDEGGNTIYF
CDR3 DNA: TGTGCCAGCAGCGTAAGGGATGAGGGGGGAAACACCATATATTTT

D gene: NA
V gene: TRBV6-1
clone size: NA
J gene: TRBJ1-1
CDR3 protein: CASSTTGGAEAFF
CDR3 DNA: TGTGCCAGCAGTACCACAGGAGGGGCTGAAGCTTTCTTT